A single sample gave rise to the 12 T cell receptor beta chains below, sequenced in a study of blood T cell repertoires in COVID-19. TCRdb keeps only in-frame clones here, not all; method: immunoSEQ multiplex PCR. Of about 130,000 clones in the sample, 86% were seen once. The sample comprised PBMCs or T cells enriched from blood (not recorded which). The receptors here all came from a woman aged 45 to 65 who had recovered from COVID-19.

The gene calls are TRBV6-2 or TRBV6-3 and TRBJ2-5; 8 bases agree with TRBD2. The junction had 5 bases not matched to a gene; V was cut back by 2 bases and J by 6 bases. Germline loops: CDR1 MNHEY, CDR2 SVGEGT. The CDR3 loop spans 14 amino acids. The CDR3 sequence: CASSYGLAGQTQYF. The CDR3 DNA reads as TGTGCCAGCAGTTACGGTCTAGCGGGTCAGACCCAGTACTTC.

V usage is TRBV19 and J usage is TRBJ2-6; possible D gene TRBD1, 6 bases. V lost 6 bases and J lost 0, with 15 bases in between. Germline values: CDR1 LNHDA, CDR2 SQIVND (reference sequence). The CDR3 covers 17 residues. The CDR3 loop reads CASRSTDRFSGANVLTF. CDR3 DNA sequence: TGTGCCAGTAGATCCACTGACAGGTTCTCTGGGGCCAACGTCCTGACTTTC.

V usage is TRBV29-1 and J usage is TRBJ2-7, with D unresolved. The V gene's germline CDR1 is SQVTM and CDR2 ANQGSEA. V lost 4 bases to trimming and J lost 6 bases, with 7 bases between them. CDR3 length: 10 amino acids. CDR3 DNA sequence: TGCAGCGTTGTTTCAGTCGAGCAGTACTTC. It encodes CSVVSVEQYF.

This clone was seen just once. In nucleotides, the CDR3 is TGTGCCAGCAGCGAGAAAGGGGGTAAAGGCGGGGAGCTGTTTTTT. This translates into CASSEKGGKGGELFF. This chain joins TRBV6-5 and TRBJ2-2; possible D gene TRBD1, 6 bases. The germline V gene has CDR1 MNHEY and CDR2 SVGAGI. The CDR3 length is 15 residues. Trimming cost V 6 bases and J 7 bases, with 18 bases left between them.

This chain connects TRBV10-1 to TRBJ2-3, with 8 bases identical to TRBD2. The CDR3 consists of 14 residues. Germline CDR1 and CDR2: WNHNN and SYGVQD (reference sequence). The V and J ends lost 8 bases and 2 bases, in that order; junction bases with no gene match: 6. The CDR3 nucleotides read TGCGCCAGCCAGAGCGGGGGTTACACAGATACGCAGTATTTT. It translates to CASQSGGYTDTQYF.

The DNA of the CDR3 is TGTGCCAGCAGCAACAGACAAACGGGGTGCACCTTC. Its translation: CASSNRQTGCTF. This chain connects TRBV7-2 to TRBJ1-2; D is undetermined. V lost 5 bases, J lost 13 bases, and 17 bases lay in between. Germline CDR1 is SGHTA and CDR2 is FQGNSA. There are 12 residues in the CDR3.

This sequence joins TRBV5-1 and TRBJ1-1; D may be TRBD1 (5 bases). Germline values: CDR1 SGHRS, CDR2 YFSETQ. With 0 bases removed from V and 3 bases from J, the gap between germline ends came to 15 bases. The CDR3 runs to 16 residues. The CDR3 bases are TGCGCCAGCAGCTTGGGTTTCGGGGGTTTATACACTGAAGCTTTCTTT. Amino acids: CASSLGFGGLYTEAFF.

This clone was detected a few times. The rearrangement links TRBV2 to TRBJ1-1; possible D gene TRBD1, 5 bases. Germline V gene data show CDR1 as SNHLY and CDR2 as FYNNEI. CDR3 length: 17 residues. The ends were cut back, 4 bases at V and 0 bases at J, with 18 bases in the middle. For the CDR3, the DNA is TGTGCCAGCAGTGCCTTTCGATACAGGACCATGAACACTGAAGCTTTCTTT. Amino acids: CASSAFRYRTMNTEAFF.

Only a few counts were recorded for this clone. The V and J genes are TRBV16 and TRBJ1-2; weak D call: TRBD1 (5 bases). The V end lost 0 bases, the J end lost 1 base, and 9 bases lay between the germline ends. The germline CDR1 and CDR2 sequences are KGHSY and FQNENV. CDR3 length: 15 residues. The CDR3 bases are TGTGCCAGCAGCCAATCGGGCAGGGATAACTATGGCTACACCTTC. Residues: CASSQSGRDNYGYTF.

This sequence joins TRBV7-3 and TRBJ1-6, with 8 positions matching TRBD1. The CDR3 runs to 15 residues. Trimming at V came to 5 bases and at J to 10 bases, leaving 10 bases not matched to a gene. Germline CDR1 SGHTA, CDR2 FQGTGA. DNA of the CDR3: TGTGCCAGCAGCCAGGGGGCAGGGCAGACATCACCCCTCCACTTT. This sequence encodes CASSQGAGQTSPLHF. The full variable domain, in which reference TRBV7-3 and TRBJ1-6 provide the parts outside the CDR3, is GAGVSQTPSNKVTEKGKYVELRCDPISGHTALYWYRQSLGQGPEFLIYFQGTGAADDSGLPNDRFFAVRPEGSVSTLKIQRTERGDSAVYLCASSQGAGQTSPLHFGNGTRLTVT.

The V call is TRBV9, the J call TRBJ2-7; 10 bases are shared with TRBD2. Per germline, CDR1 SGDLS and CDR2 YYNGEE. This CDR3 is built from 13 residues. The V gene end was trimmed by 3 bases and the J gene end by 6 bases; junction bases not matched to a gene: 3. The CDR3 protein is CASSARLAGEQYF. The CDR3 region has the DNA TGTGCCAGCAGCGCCAGACTAGCGGGCGAGCAGTACTTC.

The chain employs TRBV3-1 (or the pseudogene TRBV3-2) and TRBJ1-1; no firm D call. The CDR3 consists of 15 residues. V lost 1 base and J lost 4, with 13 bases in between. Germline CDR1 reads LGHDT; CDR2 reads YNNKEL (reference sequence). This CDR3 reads CASSQGPHLSTEAFF. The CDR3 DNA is TGTGCCAGCAGCCAAGGTCCCCATTTGAGCACTGAAGCTTTCTTT.